This TCR beta chain was recovered during a study of T cells in Graves' hyperthyroidism and ophthalmopathy. Amplification yielded TCR beta CDR3 regions, with RNA transcripts as the source. HTBI primers drove first-round RT-PCR of the TCR CDR3. TCRdb passed the multiplex PCR reads through MiXCR, listing each CDR3 protein once. The profile shows approximately 630,000 distinct CDR3 sequences, 16% of them singletons. CDR1 SGHRS and CDR2 YFSETQ come from the germline V gene. The CDR3 loop spans 12 amino acids. After removal of 0 bases from V and 14 bases from J, the junction contained 2 bases not matched to a gene. Points on this clonotype: Just one base apart from a much larger clone, this may be a read error.

The sequencing input was blood. The rearrangement links TRBV5-1 to TRBJ2-1; 10 bases are a match to TRBD1. The clonotype was recovered from a woman between 25 and 40 years old with Graves' hyperthyroidism. Here the CDR3 DNA reads TGCGCCAGCAGCTTGGGAGGGACAGGGGAGTTCTTC. This codes for CASSLGGTGEFF.